A selection of T cell receptor beta chains follows, all from one sample in a study of quantifying T cell responses using KT2 cells. TCRdb processed the UMI-ligation and nested PCR reads anew with MiXCR; each CDR3 protein has one entry. Of over 55,000 distinct CDR3 sequences listed, around an eighth are singletons. Sequenced sample: PBMCs spiked with cells of the T cell clone KT2. These receptor sequences come from a human donor. Both conserved end residues are part of each CDR3. The order of the fields is D gene, clone size, J gene, V gene, CDR3 DNA, CDR3 protein. A D gene is named only where the DNA matches it firmly. Not all rows give a size; the values are once, few, many and, for expanded clones, a class.

d_gene: NA
abundance: once
j_gene: TRBJ2-1
v_gene: TRBV11-1
CDR3nt: TGTGCCAGCAGCTTACAGCCCGGAAATGAGCAGTTCTTC
CDR3aa: CASSLQPGNEQFF

d_gene: NA
abundance: few
j_gene: TRBJ1-1
v_gene: TRBV11-1
CDR3nt: TGTGCCAGCAGCTTGGAGTGGAAGAACACTGAAGCTTTCTTT
CDR3aa: CASSLEWKNTEAFF

d_gene: TRBD1
abundance: few
j_gene: TRBJ2-1
v_gene: TRBV19
CDR3nt: TGTGCCAGTAGCTTTCAGGGGGCCGATGAGCAGTTCTTC
CDR3aa: CASSFQGADEQFF

d_gene: NA
abundance: few
j_gene: TRBJ2-5
v_gene: TRBV20-1
CDR3nt: TGCAGTGCCCGTGGGTCCGGGCTTAAGGCCCAGTACTTC
CDR3aa: CSARGSGLKAQYF

d_gene: TRBD1
abundance: many
j_gene: TRBJ1-5
v_gene: TRBV5-1
CDR3nt: TGCGCCAGCAGCCCAGGGACAGATCAGCCCCAGCATTTT
CDR3aa: CASSPGTDQPQHF

d_gene: NA
abundance: NA
j_gene: TRBJ2-3
v_gene: TRBV15
CDR3nt: TGTGCCACCAGCAGAGGGGGGACCACCTACACAGATACGCAGTATTTT
CDR3aa: CATSRGGTTYTDTQYF

d_gene: NA
abundance: many
j_gene: TRBJ1-5
v_gene: TRBV18
CDR3nt: TGTGCCAGCTCACCAAGTCGTCAGCCCCAGCATTTT
CDR3aa: CASSPSRQPQHF

d_gene: TRBD2
abundance: few
j_gene: TRBJ2-1
v_gene: TRBV6-5
CDR3nt: TGTGCCAGCAGTTATGGACTAGCGGGCGCATCCTACAATGAGCAGTTCTTC
CDR3aa: CASSYGLAGASYNEQFF

d_gene: TRBD2
abundance: few
j_gene: TRBJ2-3
v_gene: TRBV10-1
CDR3nt: TGCGCCAGCAGTCCTAGCGGGAGGAGCACAGATACGCAGTATTTT
CDR3aa: CASSPSGRSTDTQYF

d_gene: TRBD1
abundance: many
j_gene: TRBJ1-2
v_gene: TRBV5-1
CDR3nt: TGCGCCAGCAGCTTCCAACAGGGGGCGAGCTATGGCTACACCTTC
CDR3aa: CASSFQQGASYGYTF

d_gene: NA
abundance: few
j_gene: TRBJ1-5
v_gene: TRBV5-1
CDR3nt: TGCGCCAGCAGCTTGGTCGCAGAGGGCCCTAGCAATCAGCCCCAGCATTTT
CDR3aa: CASSLVAEGPSNQPQHF

d_gene: NA
abundance: many
j_gene: TRBJ2-6
v_gene: TRBV4-3
CDR3nt: TGCGCCAGCAGCCACGCTGACCGGCCCGGGGCCAACGTCCTGACTTTC
CDR3aa: CASSHADRPGANVLTF

d_gene: NA
abundance: NA
j_gene: TRBJ2-7
v_gene: TRBV2
CDR3nt: TGTGCCAGCGAAGGACGGGAGCAGTACTTC
CDR3aa: CASEGREQYF

d_gene: NA
abundance: NA
j_gene: TRBJ1-5
v_gene: TRBV28
CDR3nt: TGTGCCAGCAGTTTTTGGGACCGGAATAGCAATCAGCCCCAGCATTTT
CDR3aa: CASSFWDRNSNQPQHF

d_gene: NA
abundance: few
j_gene: TRBJ1-5
v_gene: TRBV4-1
CDR3nt: TGCGCCAGCAGCCTTTCGTGGGGCCTTAGCAATCAGCCCCAGCATTTT
CDR3aa: CASSLSWGLSNQPQHF

d_gene: NA
abundance: many
j_gene: TRBJ2-3
v_gene: TRBV15
CDR3nt: TGTGCCACCAGCAGAGATTCTTTGGAGACAGATACGCAGTATTTT
CDR3aa: CATSRDSLETDTQYF

d_gene: TRBD2
abundance: few
j_gene: TRBJ2-1
v_gene: TRBV4-1
CDR3nt: TGCGCCAGCAGCCAAGATAGAGCGGGAGATGAGCAGTTCTTC
CDR3aa: CASSQDRAGDEQFF

d_gene: TRBD2
abundance: NA
j_gene: TRBJ2-1
v_gene: TRBV6-5
CDR3nt: TGTGCCAGCAGTTACTCGACTAGCGGGATAACCTTCCAGTTCTTC
CDR3aa: CASSYSTSGITFQFF

d_gene: NA
abundance: NA
j_gene: TRBJ2-7
v_gene: TRBV12-3/TRBV12-4
CDR3nt: TGTGCCAGCAGTTTTGGTCTCCGGGCCGAGCAGTACTTC
CDR3aa: CASSFGLRAEQYF

d_gene: TRBD1
abundance: many
j_gene: TRBJ1-5
v_gene: TRBV12-3/TRBV12-4
CDR3nt: TGTGCCAGCAGTCGACAGGGCGGACAGCCCCAGCATTTT
CDR3aa: CASSRQGGQPQHF

d_gene: NA
abundance: few
j_gene: TRBJ2-1
v_gene: TRBV12-3/TRBV12-4
CDR3nt: TGTGCCAGCAGTCCAGGCCCGGGAAGGACTCATGAGCAGTTCTTC
CDR3aa: CASSPGPGRTHEQFF

d_gene: NA
abundance: NA
j_gene: TRBJ1-6
v_gene: TRBV15
CDR3nt: TGTGCCACCAGCAGAGATAGGGTCAGGGGAGGTTCACCCCTCCACTTT
CDR3aa: CATSRDRVRGGSPLHF

d_gene: NA
abundance: NA
j_gene: TRBJ2-3
v_gene: TRBV6-6
CDR3nt: TGTGCCAGCAGTCGACTTTCAGTCTCCACAGATACGCAGTATTTT
CDR3aa: CASSRLSVSTDTQYF

d_gene: TRBD2
abundance: many
j_gene: TRBJ2-1
v_gene: TRBV28
CDR3nt: TGTGCCAGCAGCCCGGGACTAGCGTCTTACAATGAGCAGTTCTTC
CDR3aa: CASSPGLASYNEQFF

d_gene: TRBD1
abundance: few
j_gene: TRBJ1-2
v_gene: TRBV7-9
CDR3nt: TGTGCCAGCAGCCAGCGACGGGACAGGGAGGAAGTAAACTATGGCTACACCTTC
CDR3aa: CASSQRRDREEVNYGYTF

d_gene: NA
abundance: NA
j_gene: TRBJ2-7
v_gene: TRBV11-2
CDR3nt: TGTGCCAGCAGCTTAGGGGGTGGCGACGAGCAGTACTTC
CDR3aa: CASSLGGGDEQYF

d_gene: NA
abundance: many
j_gene: TRBJ2-1
v_gene: TRBV20-1
CDR3nt: TGCAGTGCGGCCGACAGTCCCTCCTACAATGAGCAGTTCTTC
CDR3aa: CSAADSPSYNEQFF

d_gene: NA
abundance: few
j_gene: TRBJ1-4
v_gene: TRBV27
CDR3nt: TGTGCCAGCAGTTTAAAGCTTTTGGCCGGGACAACAAATGAAAAACTGTTTTTT
CDR3aa: CASSLKLLAGTTNEKLFF

d_gene: NA
abundance: NA
j_gene: TRBJ1-1
v_gene: TRBV29-1
CDR3nt: TGCAGCGTGGCCGGTCTGGGACCGAGAATGAACACTGAAGCTTTCTTT
CDR3aa: CSVAGLGPRMNTEAFF

d_gene: NA
abundance: NA
j_gene: TRBJ1-1
v_gene: TRBV20-1
CDR3nt: TGCAGTGCTAGAATCCCCAGGGGCTTAGGGGGTTTCTATCCTGAAGCTTTCTTT
CDR3aa: CSARIPRGLGGFYPEAFF

d_gene: TRBD1
abundance: few
j_gene: TRBJ1-1
v_gene: TRBV27
CDR3nt: TGTGCCAGCAGTCCGTACTCCAGGGGGCGCGGTGGCACTGAAGCTTTCTTT
CDR3aa: CASSPYSRGRGGTEAFF

d_gene: TRBD2
abundance: NA
j_gene: TRBJ2-6
v_gene: TRBV9
CDR3nt: TGTGCCAGCAGTTATACTAGCGGGGGGTCAACTGGGGCCAACGTCCTGACTTTC
CDR3aa: CASSYTSGGSTGANVLTF